This T cell receptor (beta chain) comes out of a study of blood T cell repertoires in COVID-19. Data came from immunoSEQ multiplex PCR; TCRdb stores just in-frame clones and leaves some out. The sample includes hundreds of thousands of clones, 80% to 90% seen only once; the top ten take around 7.9%. V trimming: 3 bases; J trimming: 6 bases; junction bases outside the gene matches: 10. Germline V gene lookup returns CDR1 KGHSH and CDR2 LQKENI. The CDR3 is made up of 17 amino acids. V usage is TRBV18 and J usage is TRBJ2-3; 12 bases agree with TRBD2. The source material was PBMCs or T cells enriched from blood (not recorded which). The receptor's source is a woman in her sixties who had recovered from COVID-19. The CDR3 DNA follows: TGTGCCAGCTCACCCATTGGACTAGCGGGGCTGGGGGATACGCAGTATTTT. It encodes CASSPIGLAGLGDTQYF.